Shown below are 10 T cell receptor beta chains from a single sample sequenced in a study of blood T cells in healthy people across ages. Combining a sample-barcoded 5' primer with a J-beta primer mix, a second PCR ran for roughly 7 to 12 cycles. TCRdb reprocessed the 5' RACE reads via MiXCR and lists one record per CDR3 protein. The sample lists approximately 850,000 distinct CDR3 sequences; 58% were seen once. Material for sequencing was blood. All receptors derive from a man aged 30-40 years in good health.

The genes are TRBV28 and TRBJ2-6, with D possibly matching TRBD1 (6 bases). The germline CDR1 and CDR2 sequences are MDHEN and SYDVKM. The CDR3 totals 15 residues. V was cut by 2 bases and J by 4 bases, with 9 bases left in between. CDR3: CASSLQGMGANVLTF. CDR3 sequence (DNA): TGTGCCAGCAGTTTACAGGGGATGGGGGCCAACGTCCTGACTTTC.

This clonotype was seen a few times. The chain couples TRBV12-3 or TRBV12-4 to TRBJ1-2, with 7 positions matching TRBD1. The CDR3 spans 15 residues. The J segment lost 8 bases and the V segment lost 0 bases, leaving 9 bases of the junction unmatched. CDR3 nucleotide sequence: TGTGCCAGCAGTTTAGCGGTCAGGCAGGGGGACGGCTACACCTTC. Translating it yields CASSLAVRQGDGYTF.

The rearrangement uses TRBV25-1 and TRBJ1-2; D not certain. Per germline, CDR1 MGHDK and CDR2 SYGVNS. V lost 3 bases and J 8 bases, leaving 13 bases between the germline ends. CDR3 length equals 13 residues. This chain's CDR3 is CASSEVHQCGYTF. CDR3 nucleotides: TGTGCCAGCAGTGAGGTCCATCAGTGCGGCTACACCTTC.

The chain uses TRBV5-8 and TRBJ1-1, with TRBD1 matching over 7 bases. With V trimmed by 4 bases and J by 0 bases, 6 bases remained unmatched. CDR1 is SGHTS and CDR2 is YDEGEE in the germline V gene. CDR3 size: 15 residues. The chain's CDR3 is CASSTGGQLNTEAFF. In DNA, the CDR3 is TGTGCCAGCAGCACCGGGGGACAGTTGAACACTGAAGCTTTCTTT.

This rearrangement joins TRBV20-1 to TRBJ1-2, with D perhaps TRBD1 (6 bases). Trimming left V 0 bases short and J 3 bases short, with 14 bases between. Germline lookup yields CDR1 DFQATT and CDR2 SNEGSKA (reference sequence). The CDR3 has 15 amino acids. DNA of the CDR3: TGCAGTGCTAGAGATGCGAAGGGGGGGGACTATGGCTACACCTTC. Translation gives CSARDAKGGDYGYTF.

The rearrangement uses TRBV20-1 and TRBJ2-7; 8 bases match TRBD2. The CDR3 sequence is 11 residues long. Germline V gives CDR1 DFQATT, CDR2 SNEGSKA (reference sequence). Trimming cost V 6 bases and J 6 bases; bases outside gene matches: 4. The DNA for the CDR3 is TGCAGTGCCAGCGGGAGTGGCGAGCAGTACTTC. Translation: CSASGSGEQYF.

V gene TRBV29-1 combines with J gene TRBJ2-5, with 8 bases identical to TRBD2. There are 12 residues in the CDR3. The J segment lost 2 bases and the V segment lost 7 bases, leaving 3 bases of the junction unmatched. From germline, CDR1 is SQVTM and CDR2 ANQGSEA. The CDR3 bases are TGCAGCGGCCGCGGGGGGCAAGAGACCCAGTACTTC. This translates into CSGRGGQETQYF.

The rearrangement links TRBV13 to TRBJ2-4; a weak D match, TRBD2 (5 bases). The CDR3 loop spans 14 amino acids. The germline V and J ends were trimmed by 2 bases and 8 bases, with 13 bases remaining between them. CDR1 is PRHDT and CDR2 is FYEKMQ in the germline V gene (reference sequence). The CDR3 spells CASSLRSGRDIQYF. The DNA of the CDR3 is TGTGCCAGCAGCTTAAGGAGCGGTAGAGACATTCAGTACTTC.

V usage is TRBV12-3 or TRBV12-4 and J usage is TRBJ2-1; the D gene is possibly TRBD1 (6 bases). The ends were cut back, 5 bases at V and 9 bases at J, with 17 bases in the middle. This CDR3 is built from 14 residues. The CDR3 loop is CASSMGQLAIEQFF. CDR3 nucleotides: TGTGCCAGCAGTATGGGACAATTGGCCATTGAGCAGTTCTTC.

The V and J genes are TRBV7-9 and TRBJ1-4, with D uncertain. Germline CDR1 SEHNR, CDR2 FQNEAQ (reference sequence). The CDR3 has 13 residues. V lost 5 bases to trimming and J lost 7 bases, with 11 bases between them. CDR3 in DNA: TGTGCCAGCAGCGGAGACAAGGGTGAAAAACTGTTTTTT. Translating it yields CASSGDKGEKLFF.